This passage covers 21 T cell receptor beta chains from one sample sequenced in a study of T cell responses to AZD1222 COVID-19 vaccine. Repertoires were generated with immunoSEQ multiplex PCR, while TCRdb's copy carries only in-frame clones and drops some. The sample holds 55,000 to 80,000 clones, around 83% seen once. Material: peripheral blood, obtained on day 0 of AZD1222 vaccination. These TCRs come from an adult in good health.

This CDR3 is CASTGTGDSNQPQHF. CDR3 DNA sequence: TGTGCCAGTACCGGGACAGGGGATAGCAATCAGCCCCAGCATTTT. The V gene is TRBV2, the J gene TRBJ1-5; TRBD1 aligns across 10 bases. CDR1 and CDR2 (germline): SNHLY, FYNNEI. The CDR3 has 15 residues. J lost 0 bases, V lost 9 bases, and 5 bases had no gene match.

The count of this clone is one. The chain employs TRBV9 and TRBJ2-1; D remains unclear. The V gene's germline CDR1 is SGDLS and CDR2 YYNGEE. The CDR3 covers 12 residues. V dropped 0 bases and J dropped 6 bases, with 4 bases sitting between them. The CDR3: CASSVGFNEQFF. DNA for the CDR3: TGTGCCAGCAGCGTAGGGTTCAATGAGCAGTTCTTC.

This chain joins TRBV19 and TRBJ2-2; TRBD1 matches 8 bases. Germline lookup yields CDR1 LNHDA and CDR2 SQIVND (reference sequence). V was pared by 6 bases and J by 1 base, with 4 bases of the junction left unmatched. The CDR3 contains 15 residues. The CDR3 sequence: CASSSTGGNTGELFF. The CDR3 coding sequence is TGTGCCAGTAGCTCTACAGGGGGGAACACCGGGGAGCTGTTTTTT.

This clone was observed a single time. The chain is built from TRBV27 and TRBJ2-1; 10 nucleotides match TRBD1. Germline V gene data show CDR1 as MNHEY and CDR2 as SMNVEV (reference sequence). The CDR3 is 14 amino acids. V trimming: 5 bases; J trimming: 10 bases; junction bases outside the gene matches: 8. CDR3 residues: CASSRDRGRLEQFF. The CDR3 region has the DNA TGTGCCAGCAGTAGGGACAGGGGACGGCTCGAGCAGTTCTTC.

The chain employs TRBV3-1 (or the pseudogene TRBV3-2) and TRBJ1-6, with unresolved D. The germline V gene has CDR1 LGHDT and CDR2 YNNKEL (reference sequence). CDR3 length: 15 residues. V was cut by 0 bases and J by 10 bases, with 13 bases left in between. In DNA form, the CDR3 reads TGTGCCAGCAGCCAAGATATGGCGGTGGGGTCACCCCTCCACTTT. It codes for CASSQDMAVGSPLHF.

The gene calls are TRBV4-2 and TRBJ1-2; D is ambiguous. V lost 1 base and J 2 bases, leaving 11 bases between the germline ends. The germline CDR1 and CDR2 sequences are LGHNA and YNFKEQ. The CDR3 contains 15 residues. CDR3 amino acids: CASSQATQYNYGYTF. The CDR3 nucleotides are TGTGCCAGCAGCCAAGCGACTCAGTACAACTATGGCTACACCTTC.

This rearrangement joins TRBV12-3 or TRBV12-4 to TRBJ1-2, with D possibly TRBD1 on 5 matching bases. The CDR3 is 13 amino acids. Trimming left V 1 base short and J 4 bases short, with 7 bases between. The chain's CDR3 is CASSLGQGYGYTF. Written as DNA, the CDR3 is TGTGCCAGCAGTTTAGGCCAGGGCTATGGCTACACCTTC.

This chain joins TRBV7-2 and TRBJ1-2; D is possibly TRBD1 (5 bases). CDR1 and CDR2 (germline): SGHTA, FQGNSA. The CDR3 loop spans 14 amino acids. V lost 5 bases and J 4 bases, leaving 14 bases between the germline ends. DNA of the CDR3: TGTGCCAGCAGCCCCGGGCGACAGTCCTATGGCTACACCTTC. Its protein product is CASSPGRQSYGYTF.

This clone was detected only once. The chain recombines TRBV15 with TRBJ2-7, with a possible D match to TRBD1 (7 bases). The length of the CDR3 is 15 residues. V lost 2 bases to trimming and J lost 3 bases, with 14 bases between them. Per the germline V gene, CDR1 is LNHNV and CDR2 is YYDKDF (reference sequence). CDR3 sequence reads: CATSRSRQGLYEQYF. DNA for the CDR3: TGTGCCACCAGCAGATCACGACAGGGACTCTACGAGCAGTACTTC.

The chain is built from TRBV7-9 and TRBJ2-3; D is perhaps TRBD1 or TRBD2 (7 bases each). This CDR3 comprises 15 residues. Trimming pared 5 bases from V and 2 bases from J, leaving 14 bases between. CDR1 and CDR2 (germline): SEHNR, FQNEAQ (reference sequence). The CDR3, as DNA: TGTGCCAGCAGCGTCCAGGGGGGGACCACAGATACGCAGTATTTT. Protein product: CASSVQGGTTDTQYF.

This chain links TRBV19 with TRBJ1-1; D is perhaps TRBD1 (5 bases). Trimming pared 0 bases from V and 4 bases from J, leaving 9 bases between. This CDR3 is built from 14 residues. Germline V gene data show CDR1 as LNHDA and CDR2 as SQIVND (reference sequence). CDR3 DNA sequence: TGTGCCAGTAGTATAGAAGCAGGGACCACTGAAGCTTTCTTT. This codes for CASSIEAGTTEAFF.

The chain is built from TRBV6-4 and TRBJ1-6; D remains unclear. CDR3 length: 15 residues. V dropped 0 bases and J dropped 6 bases, with 9 bases sitting between them. Germline values: CDR1 MRHNA, CDR2 SNTAGT. CDR3 sequence: CASSDSGSINSPLHF. The CDR3 region has the DNA TGTGCCAGCAGTGACTCCGGCTCAATTAATTCACCCCTCCACTTT.

The chain links TRBV19 to TRBJ2-1; D is possibly TRBD1 (6 bases). CDR1 and CDR2 from the germline V gene are LNHDA and SQIVND (reference sequence). CDR3 length: 16 amino acids. Deletions cut 8 bases from V and 3 bases from J, with 20 bases between. The CDR3 DNA is TGTGCCAGTGGATCCCCTGCAGGGGTTGGCTACAATGAGCAGTTCTTC. Encoded protein: CASGSPAGVGYNEQFF.

V and J are TRBV5-1 and TRBJ2-3, with D unresolved. The CDR3 consists of 17 residues. Trimming stripped 2 bases from V and 5 bases from J, with 21 bases between. CDR1 and CDR2 from the germline V gene are SGHRS and YFSETQ. In DNA, the CDR3 is TGCGCCAGCAGCTTTAAGAGAGAGAGCCAAAGAGTAGATACGCAGTATTTT. As protein: CASSFKRESQRVDTQYF.

The V call is TRBV11-1, the J call TRBJ1-2, with TRBD1 identical over 7 bases. The CDR3 extends over 13 amino acids. The V gene end was trimmed by 8 bases and the J gene end by 4 bases; junction bases not matched to a gene: 7. The germline V gene encodes CDR1 SGHAT and CDR2 FQDESV (reference sequence). The CDR3 coding sequence is TGTGCCAGCTGGTTCGACAGGGTCTATGGCTACACCTTC. This sequence encodes CASWFDRVYGYTF.

J is TRBJ2-5 and V is TRBV7-9; 7 bases match TRBD2. Per the germline V gene, CDR1 is SEHNR and CDR2 is FQNEAQ (reference sequence). CDR3 length: 13 residues. V was clipped by 4 bases and J by 7 bases; unmatched bases: 6. The CDR3 loop reads CASSSTSKGTQYF. The CDR3 nucleotides are TGTGCCAGCAGCTCGACTAGCAAAGGGACCCAGTACTTC. The full variable domain, in which reference TRBV7-9 and TRBJ2-5 provide the parts outside the CDR3, is DTGVSQNPRHKITKRGQNVTFRCDPISEHNRLYWYRQTLGQGPEFLTYFQNEAQLEKSRLLSDRFSAERPKGSFSTLEIQRTEQGDSAMYLCASSSTSKGTQYFGPGTRLLVL.

This chain links TRBV5-1 with TRBJ1-1, with unresolved D. The V end was cut by 0 bases, the J end by 0 bases, with 6 bases between. The CDR3 contains 14 residues. Germline CDR1 SGHRS, CDR2 YFSETQ. The CDR3 loop is CASSLASVNTEAFF. In DNA form, the CDR3 reads TGCGCCAGCAGCTTGGCCTCGGTGAACACTGAAGCTTTCTTT.

The gene calls are TRBV10-2 and TRBJ2-1, with 9 positions matching TRBD2. Per the germline V gene, CDR1 is WSHSY and CDR2 is SAAADI. This CDR3 spans 15 amino acids. Trimming at V came to 6 bases and at J to 6 bases, leaving 9 bases not matched to a gene. CDR3 loop: CASRPGRGGPNEQFF. CDR3 in DNA: TGCGCCAGCAGGCCTGGGCGGGGGGGACCCAATGAGCAGTTCTTC.

The CDR3 loop is CASRHPGLVYYNEQFF. CDR3 DNA: TGTGCCAGCAGACACCCGGGACTAGTGTACTACAATGAGCAGTTCTTC. J is TRBJ2-1 and V is TRBV11-3; TRBD2 matches 8 bases. Trimming at V came to 6 bases and at J to 3 bases, leaving 10 bases not matched to a gene. Germline loops: CDR1 SGHNT, CDR2 YENEEA. The CDR3 is 16 amino acids.

This clone was counted a few times. V gene TRBV2 combines with J gene TRBJ2-5; TRBD2 matches 11 bases. There are 15 residues in the CDR3. Trimming cost V 7 bases and J 4 bases; bases outside gene matches: 8. Germline lookup yields CDR1 SNHLY and CDR2 FYNNEI. This chain's CDR3 is CASTMGLAEGETQYF. CDR3 nucleotide sequence: TGTGCCAGCACTATGGGACTAGCGGAGGGAGAGACCCAGTACTTC.

The chain links TRBV2 to TRBJ2-7, with TRBD1 as a possible D gene (6 bases). This CDR3 has 15 residues. The V and J ends lost 7 bases and 0 bases respectively, with 16 bases between them. Germline V gives CDR1 SNHLY, CDR2 FYNNEI. DNA for the CDR3: TGTGCCAGCACCGCCAATACAGGGTTCTCCTACGAGCAGTACTTC. Translated: CASTANTGFSYEQYF.